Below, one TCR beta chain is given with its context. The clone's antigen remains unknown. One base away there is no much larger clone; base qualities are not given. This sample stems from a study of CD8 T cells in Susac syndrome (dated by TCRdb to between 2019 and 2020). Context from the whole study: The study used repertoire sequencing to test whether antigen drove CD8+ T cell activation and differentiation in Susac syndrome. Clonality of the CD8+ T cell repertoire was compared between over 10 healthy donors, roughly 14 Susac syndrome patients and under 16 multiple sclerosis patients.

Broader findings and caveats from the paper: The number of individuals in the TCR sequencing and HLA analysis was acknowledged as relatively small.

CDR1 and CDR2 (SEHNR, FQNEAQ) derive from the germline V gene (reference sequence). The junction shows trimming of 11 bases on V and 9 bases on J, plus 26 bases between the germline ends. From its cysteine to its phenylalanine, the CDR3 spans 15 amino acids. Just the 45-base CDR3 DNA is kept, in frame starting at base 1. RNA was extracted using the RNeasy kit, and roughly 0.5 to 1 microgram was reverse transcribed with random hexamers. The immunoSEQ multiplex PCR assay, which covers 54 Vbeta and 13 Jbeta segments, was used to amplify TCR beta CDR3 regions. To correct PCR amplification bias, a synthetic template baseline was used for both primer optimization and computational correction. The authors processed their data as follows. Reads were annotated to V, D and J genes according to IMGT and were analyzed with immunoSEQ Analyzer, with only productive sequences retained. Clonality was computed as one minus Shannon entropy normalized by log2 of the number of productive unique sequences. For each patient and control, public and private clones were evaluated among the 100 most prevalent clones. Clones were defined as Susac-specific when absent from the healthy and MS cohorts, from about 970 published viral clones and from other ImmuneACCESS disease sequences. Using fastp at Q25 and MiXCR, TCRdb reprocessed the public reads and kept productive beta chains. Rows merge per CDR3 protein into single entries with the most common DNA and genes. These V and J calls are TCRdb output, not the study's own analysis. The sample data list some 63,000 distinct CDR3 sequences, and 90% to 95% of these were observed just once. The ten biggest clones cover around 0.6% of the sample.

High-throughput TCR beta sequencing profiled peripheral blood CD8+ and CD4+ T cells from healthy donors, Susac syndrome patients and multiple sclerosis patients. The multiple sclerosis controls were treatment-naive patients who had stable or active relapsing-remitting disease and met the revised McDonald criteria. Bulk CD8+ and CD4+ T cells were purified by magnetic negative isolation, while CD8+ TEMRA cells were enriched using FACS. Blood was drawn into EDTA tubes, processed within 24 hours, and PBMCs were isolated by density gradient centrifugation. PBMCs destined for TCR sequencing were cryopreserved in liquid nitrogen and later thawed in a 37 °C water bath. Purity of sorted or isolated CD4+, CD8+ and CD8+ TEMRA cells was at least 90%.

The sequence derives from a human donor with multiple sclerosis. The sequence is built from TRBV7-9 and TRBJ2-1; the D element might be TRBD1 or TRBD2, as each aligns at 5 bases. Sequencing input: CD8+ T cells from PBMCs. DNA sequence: TGTGCCGGAATGGCCAGGGCGGGCGAGGAGAGTGAGCAGTTCTTC. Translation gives CAGMARAGEESEQFF.